This T cell receptor beta chain was retrieved from a study of T cell responses to AZD1222 COVID-19 vaccine. Overall study: Pooled together were second doses at about 4 or about 12 weeks.

Study results and limitations: Most donors were white British, females outnumbered males, and clonal diversity was possibly underestimated.

As regards this clone: Its target is unknown.

V lost 4 bases to trimming and J lost 3 bases, with 22 bases between them. The CDR3 is made up of 17 amino acids. CDR1 and CDR2 (germline): SGHNT, YYREEE (reference sequence). Repertoires were generated with immunoSEQ multiplex PCR, while TCRdb's copy carries only in-frame clones and drops some. The sample contains some 130,000 clones, 90% to 95% of which appear only once. This TCR came from an adult in good health. Here the sequenced sample was peripheral blood, taken on day 0 of AZD1222 vaccination. The chain recombines TRBV5-4 with TRBJ1-1, with TRBD1 as a possible D gene (6 bases). CDR3 loop: CASSPGQGGAGDTEAFF. In DNA form, the CDR3 reads TGTGCCAGCAGCCCCGGGCAAGGAGGGGCAGGGGACACTGAAGCTTTCTTT.